A single sample is the source of the 27 T cell receptor beta chains below, sequenced in a study of T cell repertoires in cytomegalovirus infection. The antigens for these receptors are not known. Via MiXCR, TCRdb re-called the reads, giving one row per CDR3 protein. The sample consists of some 500,000 distinct CDR3 sequences, around 30% of them appearing once. Source: cultured PBMCs, taken from culture after CMV antigen stimulation. The receptors were gathered from a human donor in good health (CMV status not recorded). Some clones in this sample may be carry-over from other donors' samples.

The V call is TRBV6-2 or TRBV6-3, the J call TRBJ2-5, with 8 nucleotides matching TRBD2. CDR3 length: 18 residues. Per germline, CDR1 MNHEY and CDR2 SVGEGT. The ends lost 2 bases at V and 2 bases at J; junction bases unmatched: 13. The CDR3 DNA follows: TGTGCCAGCAGTTACCGGCCTAGCGGGCTACTATATCAAGAGACCCAGTACTTC. Translation: CASSYRPSGLLYQETQYF.

This clonotype was found a few times. V gene TRBV15 combines with J gene TRBJ1-6; 10 bases match TRBD1. The CDR3 is 15 amino acids. Germline CDR1 reads LNHNV; CDR2 reads YYDKDF (reference sequence). V shed 5 bases and J 9 bases; nucleotides not matched to a gene: 7. The CDR3, as DNA: TGTGCCACCAGCCAAGGACAGGGGGAAGGTTCACCCCTCCACTTT. Translation: CATSQGQGEGSPLHF.

The chain combines TRBV28 with TRBJ2-4; D may be TRBD1 (6 bases). The CDR3 consists of 13 residues. V lost 6 bases, J lost 2 bases, and 8 bases lay in between. In germline, CDR1 is MDHEN, CDR2 SYDVKM. For the CDR3, the DNA is TGTGCCAGCAGGGACAGTCCCAAAAACATTCAGTACTTC. Translation: CASRDSPKNIQYF.

Many counts were recorded for this clonotype. The chain joins TRBV7-6 to TRBJ1-1, with 7 bases aligning to TRBD1. V shed 1 base, J shed 2 bases, and the junction held 13 bases outside the gene matches. Germline V gene lookup returns CDR1 SGHVS and CDR2 FNYEAQ. This CDR3 has 18 amino acids. The CDR3: CASSLGLGQTDLNTEAFF. For the CDR3, the DNA is TGTGCCAGCAGCTTAGGTCTGGGACAGACGGATTTAAACACTGAAGCTTTCTTT. The whole variable domain, remainder taken from reference TRBV7-6 and TRBJ1-1, is GAGVSQSPRYKVTKRGQDVALRCDPISGHVSLYWYRQALGQGPEFLTYFNYEAQQDKSGLPNDRFSAERPEGSISTLTIQRTEQRDSAMYRCASSLGLGQTDLNTEAFFGQGTRLTVV.

This clonotype was counted only a few times. The chain employs TRBV7-2 and TRBJ2-1; D uncertain. The CDR3 consists of 14 residues. CDR1 and CDR2 from the germline V gene are SGHTA and FQGNSA. V was shortened by 3 bases and J by 6 bases, with 12 bases between the two germline ends. This chain's CDR3 is CASSFSGNGNEQFF. The CDR3 DNA sequence: TGTGCCAGCAGCTTTTCCGGTAACGGCAATGAGCAGTTCTTC.

The chain links TRBV6-2 or TRBV6-3 to TRBJ2-1; 11 nucleotides agree with TRBD2. Looked up from germline, CDR1 is MNHEY and CDR2 is SVGEGT. The CDR3 has 15 residues. V shed 4 bases, J shed 10 bases, and the junction held 9 bases outside the gene matches. CDR3 nucleotides: TGTGCCAGCAGTTTTACTAGCGGGAGTTCCGCGGAGCAGTTCTTC. Residues: CASSFTSGSSAEQFF.

The sample holds a few counts of this clonotype. V usage is TRBV15 and J usage is TRBJ2-5, with 14 bases matching TRBD2. CDR1 is LNHNV, CDR2 YYDKDF, per germline (reference sequence). The CDR3 has 15 amino acids. V lost 1 base to trimming and J lost 14 bases; unmatched junction nucleotides: 9. CDR3 in DNA: TGTGCCACCAGCAGAGTCGGGACTAGCGGGAGTAATTTTTACTTC. Its translation: CATSRVGTSGSNFYF.

V is TRBV6-2 or TRBV6-3 and J is TRBJ2-5, with D perhaps matching TRBD1 or TRBD2 (5 bases each). This CDR3 comprises 15 residues. In germline, CDR1 is MNHEY, CDR2 SVGEGT. V was clipped by 5 bases and J by 5 bases, with 18 bases between them. The CDR3: CASSKPGPQFETQYF. Here the CDR3 DNA reads TGTGCCAGCAGTAAGCCGGGACCTCAGTTCGAGACCCAGTACTTC.

This clonotype has just a few counts. This chain connects TRBV2 to TRBJ1-6; 10 bases map to TRBD1. The CDR3 spans 14 residues. Losses at the gene ends were 6 bases for V and 6 bases for J; bases not matched to a gene: 2. Germline V gives CDR1 SNHLY, CDR2 FYNNEI. The CDR3 region is CASRTGGSNSPLHF. CDR3 nucleotides: TGTGCCAGCAGGACAGGGGGCTCTAATTCACCCCTCCACTTT.

This clonotype has just a few counts. V usage is TRBV5-4 and J usage is TRBJ2-1; D is uncertain. CDR3 length: 11 residues. Germline V lookup: CDR1 SGHNT, CDR2 YYREEE (reference sequence). V dropped 9 bases and J dropped 5 bases, with 9 bases sitting between them. CDR3 sequence: CATTVDNEQFF. The DNA of the CDR3 is TGTGCCACTACTGTGGACAATGAGCAGTTCTTC.

This clonotype was observed a handful of times. The V gene is TRBV7-3, the J gene TRBJ1-6, with 10 bases that match TRBD1. The CDR3 runs to 14 residues. With V trimmed by 3 bases and J by 10 bases, 3 bases remained unmatched. Germline CDR1 is SGHTA and CDR2 is FQGTGA. Written as DNA, the CDR3 is TGTGCCAGCAGCTTGGGGACAGGGGCCTCACCCCTCCACTTT. Translation gives CASSLGTGASPLHF.

The chain has TRBV2 and TRBJ2-7; 7 nucleotides match TRBD1. The CDR3 has 14 amino acids. The germline gives CDR1 SNHLY, CDR2 FYNNEI. V lost 5 bases, J lost 3 bases, and 7 bases stayed unmatched. CDR3 in DNA: TGTGCCAGCAGTCGGGACAGAGAAAACTACGAGCAGTACGTC. It specifies CASSRDRENYEQYV.

This clonotype was detected only a few times. This chain uses TRBV6-2 or TRBV6-3 with TRBJ1-5; D remains ambiguous. Trimming took 7 bases from V and 3 from J, leaving 19 bases between them. The germline V gene has CDR1 MNHEY and CDR2 SVGEGT. This CDR3 region has 16 residues. CDR3 sequence (DNA): TGTGCCAGCAACCATAGGCGGCATTTCAACAATCAGCCCCAGCATTTT. Translated, it gives CASNHRRHFNNQPQHF.

This clonotype was observed many times. The chain combines TRBV7-2 with TRBJ1-6; a possible D gene is TRBD1 (6 bases). The CDR3 length is 16 residues. CDR1 is SGHTA and CDR2 is FQGNSA in the germline V gene. Deletions cut 5 bases from V and 10 bases from J, with 21 bases between. The CDR3 DNA sequence: TGTGCCAGCAGCACTAGAGGGGGGGCGTTCGGGTCACCCCTCCACTTT. Residues: CASSTRGGAFGSPLHF.

CDR3 residues: CASSERGLASYEQYV. In DNA form, the CDR3 reads TGTGCCAGCAGCGAACGGGGACTAGCGAGCTACGAGCAGTACGTC. The rearrangement joins TRBV6-2 or TRBV6-3 to TRBJ2-7; 10 positions match TRBD2. This CDR3 has 15 residues. Germline assignment: CDR1 MNHEY and CDR2 SVGEGT. V lost 6 bases, J lost 3 bases, and 8 bases stayed unmatched.

This clonotype was picked up one time. This chain connects TRBV28 to TRBJ2-1; D is unclear. The CDR3 contains 15 residues. Germline loops: CDR1 MDHEN, CDR2 SYDVKM. Trimming took 2 bases from V and 6 from J, leaving 14 bases between them. Here the CDR3 reads CASSLQVFTFNEQFF. As DNA, the CDR3 is TGTGCCAGCAGTTTACAGGTTTTCACCTTCAATGAGCAGTTCTTC.

V is TRBV7-9 and J is TRBJ1-5; no reliable D call. The CDR3 length is 16 residues. Trimming shortened V by 5 bases and J by 5 bases, and 19 bases separated the two germline ends. Germline CDR1 SEHNR, CDR2 FQNEAQ (reference sequence). The CDR3 protein is CASSPTDGGRDQPQHF. The CDR3 DNA reads TGTGCCAGCAGCCCGACGGACGGAGGTCGCGATCAGCCCCAGCATTTT.

This clonotype was found a few times. The CDR3 is CASSYSMSTNEKLFF. The CDR3 DNA reads TGTGCCAGCAGTTACTCCATGTCAACTAATGAAAAACTGTTTTTT. The genes are TRBV6-6 and TRBJ1-4; D gene ambiguous. Per germline, CDR1 MNHNY and CDR2 SVGAGI (reference sequence). The CDR3 length is 15 residues. The V and J ends lost 0 bases and 0 bases respectively, with 5 bases between them.

The chain employs TRBV7-9 and TRBJ2-7; 10 positions match TRBD2. Germline CDR1 reads SEHNR; CDR2 reads FQNEAQ (reference sequence). Unmatched junction bases numbered 12, after V lost 6 bases and J lost 7 bases. CDR3 length equals 15 residues. The CDR3, as DNA: TGTGCCAGCAGTTCCCCGCTAGCGGGAGTAAGAGAGCAGTACTTC. It specifies CASSSPLAGVREQYF.

The rearrangement joins TRBV12-3 or TRBV12-4 to TRBJ2-5; no definite D call. V was pared by 3 bases and J by 5 bases, with 16 bases between. The CDR3 sequence is 15 residues long. CDR3 DNA sequence: TGTGCCAGCAGTTTTGGTGATTCTCCCTGGGAGACCCAGTACTTC. Its translation is CASSFGDSPWETQYF.

This clonotype was counted a few times. The chain employs TRBV6-1 and TRBJ1-4, with 8 positions matching TRBD1. The length of the CDR3 is 15 residues. The V and J ends lost 5 bases and 3 bases, in that order; junction bases with no gene match: 5. The V gene's germline CDR1 is MNHNS and CDR2 SASEGT. The CDR3 DNA reads as TGTGCCAGCAGTCGGACAGGGAGTCCTAATGAAAAACTGTTTTTT. Translation: CASSRTGSPNEKLFF.

The CDR3 nucleotides read TGTGCCACCAGCAGAGATCGAGGGGATGAAAAACTGTTTTTT. Its protein product is CATSRDRGDEKLFF. The chain uses TRBV15 and TRBJ1-4; D may be TRBD1 (5 bases). Deletions cut 0 bases from V and 6 bases from J, with 8 bases between. The germline V gene has CDR1 LNHNV and CDR2 YYDKDF (reference sequence). The CDR3 length is 14 residues.

This clonotype showed up just a few times. V gene TRBV10-3 combines with J gene TRBJ1-2; weak D call: TRBD1 (6 bases). The CDR3 has 13 residues. Germline V gene lookup returns CDR1 ENHRY and CDR2 SYGVKD. V lost 6 bases and J lost 8, with 16 bases in between. DNA of the CDR3: TGTGCCATCAGCTTCTCTGAGGGGGAGGGCTACACCTTC. Its protein is CAISFSEGEGYTF.

This clonotype was counted only a few times. V and J are TRBV2 and TRBJ2-7; TRBD1 is a possible D gene (6 bases). Between the trimmed V and J ends, which lost 8 bases and 3 bases, there was a span of 11 bases. CDR1 and CDR2 from the germline V gene are SNHLY and FYNNEI. The CDR3 spans 12 residues. CDR3 DNA: TGTGCCAGCGCAGGACAGAGCTACGAGCAGTACGTC. This sequence encodes CASAGQSYEQYV.

The chain uses TRBV7-8 and TRBJ2-2, with a tentative D call TRBD2 (5 bases). The V and J ends lost 2 bases and 6 bases respectively, with 16 bases between them. Germline CDR1 and CDR2: SGHVS and FQNEAQ. This CDR3 comprises 16 residues. CDR3 nucleotide sequence: TGTGCCAGCAGCTTAAATCGGGGAACCAACTCCGGGGAGCTGTTTTTT. Protein: CASSLNRGTNSGELFF. The complete variable domain, with remaining parts taken from reference TRBV7-8 and TRBJ2-2, reads GAGVSQSPRYKVAKRGQDVALRCDPISGHVSLFWYQQALGQGPEFLTYFQNEAQLDKSGLPSDRFFAERPEGSVSTLKIQRTQQEDSAVYLCASSLNRGTNSGELFFGEGSRLTVL.

This clonotype appeared a few times. The chain uses TRBV7-9 and TRBJ2-5; maybe TRBD2 (6 bases). There are 13 residues in the CDR3. The germline V and J ends were trimmed by 4 bases and 9 bases, with 15 bases remaining between them. From germline, CDR1 is SEHNR and CDR2 FQNEAQ (reference sequence). The CDR3 coding sequence is TGTGCCAGCAGCTCGACTAGGGGTGCGGCCCAGTACTTC. Translating it yields CASSSTRGAAQYF.

The CDR3 DNA is TGTTTCTCGAAGGAGTCGGGTGTGAACACTGAAGCTTTCTTT. It translates to CFSKESGVNTEAFF. This chain uses TRBV28 with TRBJ1-1; D ambiguous. The length of the CDR3 is 14 residues. Germline CDR1 MDHEN, CDR2 SYDVKM. Full variable domain (remainder filled in from reference TRBV28 and TRBJ1-1): DVKVTQSSRYLVKRTGEKVFLECVQDMDHENMFWYRQDPGLGLRLIYFSYDVKMKEKGDIPEGYSVSREKKERFSLILESASTNQTSMYLCFSKESGVNTEAFFGQGTRLTVV.